This T cell receptor beta chain originates from a study of blood T cell repertoires in COVID-19 (dated by TCRdb to 2020 to 2021). Background on the whole study: Collaborator samples came from the United States, Italy and Spain and covered acute and convalescent phases of COVID-19. HLA class I and class II types, where available, came from metadata supplied by the sample provider rather than from assay-based typing. Samples came from the ongoing ImmuneRACE study (first 160 participants) plus 1,254 subjects from 6 global collaborators. The prospective study material was composed of cDNA or gDNA derived from T cells, B-cell-depleted T cells, or PBMCs. The dataset comprised deeply sampled blood TCRbeta repertoires from subjects exposed to, actively infected with, or recovered from COVID-19. The repertoires were released in a freely available public database meant as a resource for research on the immune response to SARS-CoV-2. Nearly every sample came with metadata listing a de-identified subject ID, COVID-19 status, age in years and sex.

A second Seattle source provided samples from volunteer blood donors who had recovered from COVID-19. Whole blood was collected in K2EDTA tubes by collaborating institutions according to the institutions' own protocols. For TCRbeta analysis, collaborator samples were shipped as frozen whole blood, as isolated PBMCs, or as DNA extracted from either sample type. General findings and caveats noted by the study authors: Clinical and demographic metadata were provided uncurated, with the amount varying by source and participant.

Note on this clone: What antigen it recognizes has not been identified. No quality values exist for individual bases; no much larger clone is one base distant.

V is clipped by 0 bases and J by 0 bases, and the sequence between their germline boundaries is 9 bases long. The CDR3, from cysteine to phenylalanine, totals 16 residues. Only the CDR3 DNA is retained, 48 bases long and in frame from the first base. CDR1 and CDR2 (MNHEY, SVGAGI) derive from the germline V gene. TCRbeta CDR3 regions were amplified from genomic DNA by means of the immunoSEQ Assay, a bias-controlled multiplex PCR. As for how the authors treated the data: The number of nucleated cells in each sample was estimated by amplification of reference gene primers within the assay. Sequence reads were collapsed and filtered to measure the absolute abundance of every unique TCRbeta CDR3 rearrangement. For each sample, productive Simpson clonality was calculated as the square root of Simpson's diversity index over productive rearrangements. TCRdb obtained this table from immuneACCESS and retained in-frame rearrangements with V and J assigned. These tables miss some clones; where compared with another copy, unresolved V genes account for less than half of the shortfall, and the remainder is unexplained. V, J and clone size are those of that table, while D and trimming were read from the DNA. Present in this sample are a few hundred thousand clones, roughly 85% of which were seen just once. The ten largest clones take up approximately 12% of the sample.

What was sequenced was peripheral blood. This sequence uses TRBV6-5 and TRBJ1-5; too little of a D gene remains to name it. This TCR came from a woman younger than 30 who had recovered from COVID-19. The CDR3: CASSYSRDVSNQPQHF. The DNA is as follows: TGTGCCAGCAGTTACTCGAGGGATGTTAGCAATCAGCCCCAGCATTTT.